This TCR beta chain was profiled in a study of naive and memory T cell subsets. Amplification of ligated cDNA took four PCR rounds with SP2 and nested alpha and beta constant primers. For blood and skin samples, reverse transcription used TCR alpha and beta constant primers. In TCRdb, the 5' RACE reads were re-called with MiXCR into one record per CDR3 protein. The sample yields tens of thousands of distinct CDR3 sequences, approximately 8% seen once. TCR cDNA received a 3' ligated oligonucleotide that carried a UMI. This clonotype was seen more than once but under ten times. The receptor comes from a female donor in good health.

This CDR3 is CAWSVGSYEQYF. Written as DNA, the CDR3 is TGTGCCTGGAGTGTAGGGTCCTACGAGCAGTACTTC. V usage is TRBV30 and J usage is TRBJ2-7; D gene unclear. The V gene lost 0 bases and the J gene lost 1 base, with 4 bases spanning the gap. The germline CDR1 and CDR2 sequences are GTSNPN and SVGIG (reference sequence). This CDR3 spans 12 amino acids.